This T cell receptor beta chain is drawn from a study of a mutant IDH1 vaccine in newly diagnosed glioma. This CDR3 is built from 18 residues. CDR1 and CDR2 from the germline V gene are SGHVS and FQNEAQ. The V and J ends lost 3 bases and 2 bases respectively, with 20 bases between them. On this clone: Its target is unknown.

Clones were sequenced by immunoSEQ multiplex PCR, and TCRdb holds only the in-frame ones, with some missing. The table records about 59,000 clones, approximately 90% of them present only once. This sample's time point: week 5, during vaccination. The vaccine gave 300 ug of a 20-mer mutant IDH1 peptide subcutaneously per dose. Here the sequenced sample was PBMCs, taken from a glioma patient whose treatment included an IDH1 peptide vaccine. This clonotype originated in a woman between 40 and 50 years old with glioma. This sequence joins TRBV7-8 and TRBJ1-3; D is uncertain. The DNA of the CDR3 is TGTGCCAGCAGCTTTGATACTGGACGTCTAGGTCCTGGAAACACCATATATTTT. Translated, it gives CASSFDTGRLGPGNTIYF.